These 19 T cell receptor beta chains were sequenced from one sample in a study of blood T cells in healthy people across ages. Sample-barcoded 5' priming and a J-beta primer mix drove a second PCR of about 7 to 11 cycles. TCRdb itself ran the 5' RACE reads through MiXCR, one entry per CDR3 protein. The sample consists of 1.5 million to 2 million distinct CDR3 sequences, 28% of them appearing once. What was sequenced was blood. The receptors were sampled from a woman aged 30 to 39 in good health.

The V call is TRBV3-1, the J call TRBJ2-5, with 13 bases that match TRBD2. The CDR3 length is 18 residues. V lost 1 base and J lost 1; bases outside the gene matches: 6. Per the germline V gene, CDR1 is LGHDT and CDR2 is YNNKEL (reference sequence). The CDR3 spells CASSQGLLAGGPQETQYF. CDR3 nucleotides: TGTGCCAGCAGCCAAGGGCTACTAGCGGGGGGGCCCCAAGAGACCCAGTACTTC.

The rearrangement joins TRBV20-1 to TRBJ2-3; 10 bases line up with TRBD1. CDR1 DFQATT and CDR2 SNEGSKA come from the germline V gene (reference sequence). The CDR3 has 17 amino acids. Unmatched junction bases numbered 13, after V lost 6 bases and J lost 1 base. The CDR3 loop reads CSAPNPWDRGGTDTQYF. The CDR3 DNA reads as TGCAGTGCCCCTAACCCTTGGGACAGGGGCGGCACAGATACGCAGTATTTT.

This clonotype was seen only a few times. The J gene is TRBJ2-3, the V gene TRBV4-1, with TRBD1 matching 8 bases. Trimming cost V 3 bases and J 1 base; bases outside gene matches: 15. Germline loops: CDR1 MGHRA, CDR2 YSYEKL. There are 19 residues in the CDR3. The CDR3: CASSHPRDRLATGTDTQYF. CDR3 coding DNA: TGCGCCAGCAGCCACCCACGGGACAGGCTCGCGACGGGCACAGATACGCAGTATTTT.

Points on this clonotype: Mismatch with germline at one junction end may stem from a read error. This chain uses TRBV28 with TRBJ2-5; 8 bases align to TRBD1. CDR1 and CDR2 from the germline V gene are MDHEN and SYDVKM. This CDR3 has 12 residues. The CDR3 DNA follows: TGTGCCTGCAGAGGACAGGGAGAGACCCAGTACTTC. Protein: CACRGQGETQYF.

This clonotype was counted many times. V and J are TRBV12-3 or TRBV12-4 and TRBJ1-2; the D gene is possibly TRBD1 (5 bases). This CDR3 is 10 amino acids long. Trimming left V 4 bases short and J 8 bases short, with 5 bases between. The CDR3 is CASSSGGYTF. In DNA form, the CDR3 reads TGTGCCAGCAGTTCAGGGGGCTACACCTTC.

This clonotype was detected only a few times. V and J are TRBV20-1 and TRBJ1-6, with 8 nucleotides matching TRBD1. After removal of 2 bases from V and 10 bases from J, the junction contained 7 bases not matched to a gene. The CDR3 runs 14 residues. Germline V gene lookup returns CDR1 DFQATT and CDR2 SNEGSKA (reference sequence). The CDR3 sequence is CSARSGQGGSPLHF. The CDR3 DNA follows: TGCAGTGCTAGAAGCGGACAGGGTGGATCACCCCTCCACTTT.

This clonotype was seen ten or more times. The chain combines TRBV28 with TRBJ2-7; D may be TRBD1 (5 bases). From germline, CDR1 is MDHEN and CDR2 SYDVKM. The CDR3 totals 14 residues. V lost 8 bases, J lost 0 bases, and 14 bases lay in between. The CDR3 sequence is CASWAGRSSYEQYF. The DNA for the CDR3 is TGTGCCAGCTGGGCAGGGCGAAGCTCCTACGAGCAGTACTTC.

The rearrangement uses TRBV7-8 and TRBJ2-3; no clear D. Germline lookup yields CDR1 SGHVS and CDR2 FQNEAQ. Trimming took 5 bases from V and 1 from J, leaving 19 bases between them. This CDR3 is built from 17 residues. The DNA of the CDR3 is TGTGCCAGCAGCCCGTCAGGAGTGGCGGCTGGCACAGATACGCAGTATTTT. Its protein is CASSPSGVAAGTDTQYF.

The table lists this clonotype with a few counts. V usage is TRBV7-3 and J usage is TRBJ2-4; no clear D. V was pared by 4 bases and J by 13 bases, with 23 bases between. The CDR3 totals 15 residues. CDR1 is SGHTA and CDR2 is FQGTGA in the germline V gene. The CDR3 DNA reads as TGTGCCAGCAGCTCCCAAGCCCACCCCAACAATGAGCAGTACTTC. It yields the protein CASSSQAHPNNEQYF.

This clonotype was counted between two and nine times. The chain is built from TRBV5-1 and TRBJ2-1, with a weak D call TRBD2 (6 bases). Trimming took off 4 bases at V and 7 bases at J, with 18 bases between the two ends. CDR3 size: 15 residues. Germline V gene lookup returns CDR1 SGHRS and CDR2 YFSETQ. In DNA form, the CDR3 reads TGCGCCAGCAGCCCGGGAGACCCCAGAAGGAATGAGCAGTTCTTC. Its protein product is CASSPGDPRRNEQFF.

The sample holds a few counts of this clonotype. The rearrangement joins TRBV11-2 to TRBJ2-4, with D unresolved. V lost 5 bases and J 3 bases, leaving 14 bases between the germline ends. This CDR3 spans 15 amino acids. The germline V gene has CDR1 SGHAT and CDR2 FQNNGV. CDR3 sequence reads: CASSQTRGFKNIQYF. DNA of the CDR3: TGTGCCAGCAGCCAAACTCGTGGGTTCAAAAACATTCAGTACTTC.

This clonotype turned up a few times. The chain joins TRBV9 to TRBJ1-2, with D tentatively TRBD1 (5 bases). The CDR3 is 13 residues long. From germline, CDR1 is SGDLS and CDR2 YYNGEE. Trimming left V 4 bases short and J 6 bases short, with 13 bases between. This chain's CDR3 is CASSIGGTDGYTF. The CDR3 DNA is TGTGCCAGCAGCATCGGGGGGACTGATGGCTACACCTTC.

This clonotype came up many times. The chain is built from TRBV4-1 and TRBJ2-7, with 8 bases identical to TRBD1. Per the germline V gene, CDR1 is MGHRA and CDR2 is YSYEKL. V was clipped by 4 bases and J by 3 bases; unmatched bases: 8. The CDR3 is 15 amino acids. CDR3 coding DNA: TGCGCCAGCAGCCTTACACAGGGGGAAATCTACGAGCAGTACTTC. Its translation: CASSLTQGEIYEQYF.

This clonotype has ten or more counts. This chain connects TRBV29-1 to TRBJ2-5; 7 bases line up with TRBD1. The germline CDR1 and CDR2 sequences are SQVTM and ANQGSEA. With 6 bases clipped from V and 5 bases from J, the junction kept 18 bases outside the gene matches. CDR3 length equals 16 residues. CDR3 loop: CSVATPTGIGRETQYF. In DNA, the CDR3 is TGCAGCGTGGCTACCCCGACAGGGATAGGTCGGGAGACCCAGTACTTC.

The gene calls are TRBV6-6 and TRBJ2-5; TRBD2 matches at 12 bases. Germline CDR1 and CDR2: MNHNY and SVGAGI (reference sequence). This CDR3 region has 17 residues. With 2 bases clipped from V and 3 bases from J, the junction kept 7 bases outside the gene matches. For the CDR3, the DNA is TGTGCCAGCAGTTACAGGGGATGGACTAGCGGGGAAGAGACCCAGTACTTC. This encodes CASSYRGWTSGEETQYF.

This clonotype was seen ten or more times. The rearrangement joins TRBV7-2 to TRBJ2-7, with D perhaps TRBD2 (6 bases). Germline lookup yields CDR1 SGHTA and CDR2 FQGNSA. This CDR3 is built from 12 residues. V was clipped by 6 bases and J by 6 bases, with 12 bases between them. The CDR3 reads CASSSLAGEQYF. CDR3 bases: TGTGCCAGCAGTTCACTAGCCGGCGAGCAGTACTTC.

The rearrangement uses TRBV5-1 and TRBJ2-1; 12 nucleotides agree with TRBD2. This CDR3 spans 16 amino acids. The germline V gene has CDR1 SGHRS and CDR2 YFSETQ. Trimming took 5 bases from V and 3 from J; bases not matched to a gene: 6. CDR3 DNA: TGCGCCAGCAGGCCTCAGACTAGCGGGAGCTACAATGAGCAGTTCTTC. Translated, it gives CASRPQTSGSYNEQFF.

This clonotype has ten or more counts. This chain uses TRBV11-2 with TRBJ1-2; perhaps TRBD1 as D (5 bases). This CDR3 has 14 residues. The V gene's germline CDR1 is SGHAT and CDR2 FQNNGV. V was shortened by 8 bases and J by 8 bases, with 21 bases between the two germline ends. The CDR3 loop is CASGDMGTAEGYTF. The CDR3 nucleotides read TGTGCCAGCGGAGACATGGGGACGGCGGAGGGCTACACCTTC.

There are many counts of this clonotype. This sequence joins TRBV29-1 and TRBJ2-4; 9 bases align to TRBD1. This CDR3 is built from 15 residues. Trimming took 6 bases from V and 8 from J; bases not matched to a gene: 14. The V gene's germline CDR1 is SQVTM and CDR2 ANQGSEA. In DNA form, the CDR3 reads TGCAGCGTCCCCCCGGGACAGGGTAGTATAGACATTCAGTACTTC. It yields the protein CSVPPGQGSIDIQYF.